This T cell receptor (beta chain) is from a study of radiotherapy plus CTLA-4 blockade in lung cancer (dated by TCRdb to 2016 to 2019). At the level of the whole study: Objective responses occurred in approximately 19% of enrolled patients, and 30% to 40% achieved disease control.

The study tested focal radiation therapy combined with CTLA-4 blockade (ipilimumab) in patients with chemo-refractory metastatic non-small-cell lung cancer. Receptor libraries were prepared by the immunoSEQ multiplex PCR assay. TCRdb took this table from immuneACCESS and kept in-frame rearrangements with V and J called. Such tables lack part of the clones; where checked against another copy, unresolved V genes explain under half of the gap, and the rest is unexplained. A total of about 31,000 clones appear in this sample, 78% of them only once. The ten largest clonotypes hold approximately 7.5% of the sample. With regard to this clone: The target of this receptor is not known. No much larger clonotype is one base removed from it; base qualities were not supplied.

The CDR3 starts with the cysteine, ends with the phenylalanine, and has 16 residues. Only CDR3 DNA remains: 48 bases, in frame from the first base. V is clipped by 4 bases and J by 1 base, and the sequence between their germline boundaries is 16 bases long. As encoded in the germline V gene, CDR1 is KGHSH while CDR2 is LQKENI. Overall study results and their limits: The strongest predictors of response were reported to be early dynamic shifts in blood T cell clones along with a rise in serum interferon-beta following radiation. After treatment with radiotherapy and ipilimumab, TCR clones that originated in tumors expanded in peripheral blood.

The material sequenced was peripheral blood, taken from a patient treated with radiotherapy plus ipilimumab. The chain employs TRBV18 and TRBJ1-1, and perhaps TRBD1 as D gene, on 6 matching bases. This sequence was found in a human donor with non-small cell lung cancer who had stable disease on radiotherapy plus ipilimumab. The DNA sequence is TGTGCCAGCTCACAAAACCCCCAGGGGAGGAACACTGAAGCTTTCTTT. It translates as CASSQNPQGRNTEAFF.